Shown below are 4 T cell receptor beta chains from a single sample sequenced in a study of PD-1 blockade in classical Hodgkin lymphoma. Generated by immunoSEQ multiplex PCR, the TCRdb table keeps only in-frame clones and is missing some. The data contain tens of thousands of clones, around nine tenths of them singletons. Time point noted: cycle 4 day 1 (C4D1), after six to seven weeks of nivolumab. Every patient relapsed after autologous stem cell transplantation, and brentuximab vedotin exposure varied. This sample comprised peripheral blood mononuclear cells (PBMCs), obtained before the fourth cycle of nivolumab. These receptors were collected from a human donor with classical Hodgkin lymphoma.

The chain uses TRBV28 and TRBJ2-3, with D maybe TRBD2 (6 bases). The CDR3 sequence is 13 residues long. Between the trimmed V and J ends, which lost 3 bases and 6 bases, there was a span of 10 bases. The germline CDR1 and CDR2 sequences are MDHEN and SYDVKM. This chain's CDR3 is CASSFLARDTQYF. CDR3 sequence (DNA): TGTGCCAGCAGTTTCCTAGCGCGGGATACGCAGTATTTT. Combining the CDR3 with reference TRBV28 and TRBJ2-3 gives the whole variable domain DVKVTQSSRYLVKRTGEKVFLECVQDMDHENMFWYRQDPGLGLRLIYFSYDVKMKEKGDIPEGYSVSREKKERFSLILESASTNQTSMYLCASSFLARDTQYFGPGTRLTVL.

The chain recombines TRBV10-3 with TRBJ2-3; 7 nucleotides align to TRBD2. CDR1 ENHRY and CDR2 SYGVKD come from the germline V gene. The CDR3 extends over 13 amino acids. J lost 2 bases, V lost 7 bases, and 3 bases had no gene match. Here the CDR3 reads CAIMGGPTDTQYF. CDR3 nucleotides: TGTGCCATCATGGGAGGGCCCACAGATACGCAGTATTTT.

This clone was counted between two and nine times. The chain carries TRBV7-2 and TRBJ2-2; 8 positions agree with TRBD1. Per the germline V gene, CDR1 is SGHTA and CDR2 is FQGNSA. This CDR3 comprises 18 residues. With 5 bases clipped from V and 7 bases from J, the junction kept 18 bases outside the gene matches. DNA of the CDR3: TGTGCCAGCAGCCCACAGCTCAGACAGGGGCTTTTGGGCGGGGAGCTGTTTTTT. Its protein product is CASSPQLRQGLLGGELFF.

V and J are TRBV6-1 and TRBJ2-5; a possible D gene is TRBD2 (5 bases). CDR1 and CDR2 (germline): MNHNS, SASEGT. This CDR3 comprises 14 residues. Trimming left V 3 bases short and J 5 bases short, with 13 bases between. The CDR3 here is CASSDLRGSETQYF. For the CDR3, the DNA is TGTGCCAGCAGTGACCTCCGGGGTAGTGAGACCCAGTACTTC.